Listed here is a single T cell receptor beta chain. Its antigen is not known. These data belong to a study of cytomegalovirus exposure and HLA in healthy donors. In the study overall: The 130 or so validation repertoires, a later analysis reported, used the same platform as the approximately 670 repertoires from the first cohort. Study findings and constraints: Cytomegalovirus-associated TCR beta chains were listed, numbering 150 to 200. First-cohort TCR clusters tended to co-occur in the 90 to 150 validation repertoires, a later analysis found.

The validation cohort, a group of 120 subjects, included the donors and was separate from the approximately 650-subject first cohort. Some clones are missing from TCRdb's copy, which holds only in-frame ones; the method was immunoSEQ multiplex PCR. The sample contains 120,000 or so clones, nearly 90% of which appear only once. The germline gives CDR1 SGHDT, CDR2 YYEEEE. The CDR3 sequence is 15 residues long. With V trimmed by 1 base and J by 7 bases, 4 bases remained unmatched. The source material was PBMCs. The chain is built from TRBV5-6 and TRBJ2-2, with 10 bases aligning to TRBD1. The sequence was obtained from a young woman in good health and CMV-seronegative. For the CDR3, the DNA is TGTGCCAGCAGCTTGCGGGACAGGGGCTACGGGGAGCTGTTTTTT. This encodes CASSLRDRGYGELFF.